The rows below give T cell receptor beta chains drawn from one sample of a study of T cells in Graves' hyperthyroidism and ophthalmopathy. From the multiplex PCR reads, TCRdb called clonotypes with MiXCR, one entry per CDR3 protein. This repertoire shows over 550,000 distinct CDR3 sequences, 16% found once; its top ten account for approximately 20%. Specimen: blood. These TCRs come from a woman younger than 35 with Graves' hyperthyroidism. CDR3s include the opening cysteine and the closing phenylalanine or tryptophan. The order of the fields is CDR3 protein, CDR3 DNA, clone size, CDR3 length, J gene, D gene, V gene. The D gene is left open where the match is weak. The size of a clone is reported for some rows only, either as once, few or many, or as a class for expanded clones.

CASSPPRLAENIQYF TGTGCCAGCAGCCCGCCGAGACTAGCGGAAAACATTCAGTACTTC few 15 TRBJ2-4 TRBD2 TRBV7-4
CASSIGTAVYEKLFF TGTGCCAGTAGTATAGGGACAGCGGTTTATGAAAAACTGTTTTTT - 15 TRBJ1-4 - TRBV19
CASSHSAPPDYGYTF TGTGCCAGCAGCCACAGCGCACCCCCTGACTATGGCTACACCTTC - 15 TRBJ1-2 - TRBV11-2
CASRVGGASNQPQHF TGTGCCAGCAGGGTAGGGGGTGCGAGCAATCAGCCCCAGCATTTT few 15 TRBJ1-5 - TRBV6-4
CSALFSAVTEAFF TGCAGTGCTTTATTCTCAGCCGTCACTGAAGCTTTCTTT - 13 TRBJ1-1 - TRBV20-1
CASLLPGGATIYF TGTGCCAGCCTACTCCCCGGGGGAGCCACCATATATTTT - 13 TRBJ1-3 - TRBV6-1
CASSLPGIPYNEQFF TGTGCCAGCAGTTTACCGGGTATACCCTACAATGAGCAGTTCTTC - 15 TRBJ2-1 - TRBV28
CASRRQPPFYGYTF TGTGCCAGCAGGAGACAGCCTCCATTCTATGGCTACACCTTC many 14 TRBJ1-2 - TRBV12-3/TRBV12-4
CSARRPGPYGYTF TGCAGTGCTAGACGACCGGGACCATATGGCTACACCTTC many 13 TRBJ1-2 - TRBV20-1
CSVEGVRATEAFF TGCAGCGTTGAGGGGGTAAGGGCCACTGAAGCTTTCTTT many 13 TRBJ1-1 - TRBV29-1
CASSQDRGLGEQYF TGTGCCAGCAGCCAGGACAGGGGGCTTGGCGAGCAGTACTTC many 14 TRBJ2-7 TRBD1 TRBV2
CGSSPEGGEQFF TGTGGCAGCAGCCCCGAGGGGGGGGAGCAGTTCTTC - 12 TRBJ2-1 - TRBV11-2